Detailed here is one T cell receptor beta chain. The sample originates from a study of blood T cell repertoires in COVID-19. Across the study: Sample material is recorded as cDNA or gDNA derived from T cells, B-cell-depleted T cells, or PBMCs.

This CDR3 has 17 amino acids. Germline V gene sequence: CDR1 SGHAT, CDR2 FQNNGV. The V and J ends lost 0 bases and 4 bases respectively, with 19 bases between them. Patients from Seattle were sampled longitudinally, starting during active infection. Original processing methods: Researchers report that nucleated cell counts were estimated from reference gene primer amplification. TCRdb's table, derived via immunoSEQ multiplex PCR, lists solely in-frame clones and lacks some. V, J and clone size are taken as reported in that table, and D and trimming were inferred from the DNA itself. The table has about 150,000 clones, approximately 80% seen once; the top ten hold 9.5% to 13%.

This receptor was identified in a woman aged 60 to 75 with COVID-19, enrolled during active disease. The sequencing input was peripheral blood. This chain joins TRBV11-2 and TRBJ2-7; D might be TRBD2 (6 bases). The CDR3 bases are TGTGCCAGCAGCTTAGAAGTGTCGGGAGCAATTTTATACGAGCAGTACTTC. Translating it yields CASSLEVSGAILYEQYF.